Sequencing of this T cell receptor beta chain was carried out in a study of molecular identifiers for immune sequencing clone quantification. Study-wide results and caveats: Even with more than 950,000 naive cells present, spiked Jurkat TCR RNA from one cell was reportedly detectable.

In this sample, this clonotype turned up many times. Its antigen is as yet unknown. CDR3 size: 11 residues. V dropped 0 bases and J dropped 14 bases, with 8 bases sitting between them. The V gene's germline CDR1 is PRHDT and CDR2 FYEKMQ (reference sequence). For bulk TCR libraries, previously described methods and listed TCR primers were used. MiXCR, applied by TCRdb to the PCR reads, yields one record per CDR3 protein. The sample carries approximately 670,000 distinct CDR3 sequences, 20% recorded once. The sequenced sample was naive CD8+ T cells from blood, with Jurkat cell RNA spiked in. Subset in this sample: FACS-sorted CD8+CD4-CCR7+CD45RA+ naive T cells. The clonotype was recovered from a human donor in good health. Some libraries in this study had Jurkat cell RNA spiked in. The chain couples TRBV13 to TRBJ2-1, with D possibly being TRBD1 (5 bases). This CDR3 reads CASSLGPGKFF. CDR3 nucleotide sequence: TGTGCCAGCAGCTTAGGCCCAGGGAAGTTCTTC.